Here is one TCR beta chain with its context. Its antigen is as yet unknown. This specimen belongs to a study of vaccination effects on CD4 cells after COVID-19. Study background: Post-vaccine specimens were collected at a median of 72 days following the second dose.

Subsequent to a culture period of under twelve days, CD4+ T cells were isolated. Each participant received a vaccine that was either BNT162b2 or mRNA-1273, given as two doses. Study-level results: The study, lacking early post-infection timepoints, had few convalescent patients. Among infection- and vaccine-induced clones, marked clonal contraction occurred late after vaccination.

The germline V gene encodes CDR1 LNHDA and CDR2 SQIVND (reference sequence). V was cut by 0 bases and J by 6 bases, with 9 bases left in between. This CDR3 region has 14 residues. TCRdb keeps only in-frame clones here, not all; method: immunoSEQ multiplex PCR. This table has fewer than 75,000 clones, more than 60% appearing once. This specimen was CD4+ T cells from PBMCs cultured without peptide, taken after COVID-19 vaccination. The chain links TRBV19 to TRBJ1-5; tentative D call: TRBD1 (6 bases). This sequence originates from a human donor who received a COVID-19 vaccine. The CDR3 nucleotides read TGTGCCAGTAGTATAGAGGGACAAGCTCAGCCCCAGCATTTT. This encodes CASSIEGQAQPQHF.